The 20 T cell receptor beta chains reported below all come from one sample, sequenced in a study of blood T cells in healthy people across ages (dated by TCRdb to between 2014 and 2017). Receptors were amplified or captured by 5' RACE. Sequencing relied on an Illumina HiSeq 2500. The second PCR ran for about 7 to 11 cycles and used a J-beta primer mix along with a sample-barcoded 5' primer. Clones were called with MiXCR by TCRdb after fastp trimmed the public reads at Q25, and only in-frame beta chains were retained. CDR3 protein duplicates are merged, each entry listing the most common genes and DNA. The sample yields about 640,000 distinct CDR3 sequences; about 54% were counted once. The biggest ten clones account for over 35% of the sample. Sequenced material: blood. Receptors were obtained from a man in his sixties in good health.

The chain uses TRBV29-1 and TRBJ2-3; 7 positions match TRBD2. V shed 3 bases, J shed 5 bases, and the junction held 2 bases outside the gene matches. The CDR3 sequence is 12 residues long. Looked up from germline, CDR1 is SQVTM and CDR2 is ANQGSEA. The CDR3 DNA reads as TGCAGCGTTGATATAGCGGGAGATACGCAGTATTTT. This sequence encodes CSVDIAGDTQYF.

The chain links TRBV6-2 or TRBV6-3 to TRBJ2-7; TRBD2 matches at 10 bases. The length of the CDR3 is 15 residues. V lost 4 bases, J lost 0 bases, and 3 bases stayed unmatched. Germline values: CDR1 MNHEY, CDR2 SVGEGT. DNA for the CDR3: TGTGCCAGCAGTTCCGGGACTAGCGACTCCTACGAGCAGTACTTC. Translating gives CASSSGTSDSYEQYF.

The V call is TRBV4-1, the J call TRBJ1-6; possibly TRBD1 for D (5 bases). Germline-derived CDR1 and CDR2 are MGHRA and YSYEKL. The length of the CDR3 is 15 residues. Trimming shortened V by 4 bases and J by 6 bases, and 13 bases separated the two germline ends. CDR3 loop: CASSRGGLGNSPLHF. The DNA for the CDR3 is TGCGCCAGCAGCCGGGGGGGATTGGGTAATTCACCCCTCCACTTT.

CDR3 nucleotide sequence: TGTGCCAGCAGCCTAGGACGGGACTGGAACACCGGGGAGCTGTTTTTT. Translating it yields CASSLGRDWNTGELFF. The V gene is TRBV7-8, the J gene TRBJ2-2, with a possible D match to TRBD2 (6 bases). The germline V and J ends were trimmed by 5 bases and 1 base, with 14 bases remaining between them. The CDR3 consists of 16 residues. Per the germline V gene, CDR1 is SGHVS and CDR2 is FQNEAQ.

This chain connects TRBV20-1 to TRBJ1-1; the D gene is possibly TRBD1 (6 bases). Per the germline V gene, CDR1 is DFQATT and CDR2 is SNEGSKA (reference sequence). The CDR3 sequence is 11 residues long. Trimming cost V 5 bases and J 5 bases, with 9 bases left between them. CDR3 region: CSAGGGTEAFF. For the CDR3, the DNA is TGCAGTGCTGGAGGGGGAACTGAAGCTTTCTTT.

V usage is TRBV5-6 and J usage is TRBJ1-5; a weak D match, TRBD1 (5 bases). The CDR3 runs 15 residues. In germline, CDR1 is SGHDT, CDR2 YYEEEE. V lost 4 bases to trimming and J lost 3 bases, with 14 bases between them. CDR3 sequence: CASSPGGTFNQPQHF. CDR3 DNA sequence: TGTGCCAGCAGCCCGGGAGGGACCTTCAATCAGCCCCAGCATTTT.

This clonotype was observed a few times. The rearrangement uses TRBV20-1 and TRBJ1-2; D gene ambiguous. Trimming pared 0 bases from V and 8 bases from J, leaving 13 bases between. CDR3 length: 13 residues. CDR1 is DFQATT and CDR2 is SNEGSKA in the germline V gene (reference sequence). In DNA form, the CDR3 reads TGCAGTGCTAGAGATCTGGGTATGAGCGGCTACACCTTC. This translates into CSARDLGMSGYTF.

This chain links TRBV20-1 with TRBJ2-5; weak D call: TRBD2 (5 bases). The CDR3 spans 14 residues. In germline, CDR1 is DFQATT, CDR2 SNEGSKA (reference sequence). V was cut by 3 bases and J by 4 bases, with 15 bases left in between. Here the CDR3 DNA reads TGCAGTGCTAGTGCCGACGGGGAGAGAGAGACCCAGTACTTC. This sequence encodes CSASADGERETQYF.

V usage is TRBV12-3 or TRBV12-4 and J usage is TRBJ2-1; D remains unclear. Trimming took 3 bases from V and 4 from J, leaving 7 bases between them. This CDR3 spans 13 amino acids. This CDR3 is CASSFRRYNEQFF. CDR3 bases: TGTGCCAGCAGTTTTCGTAGATACAATGAGCAGTTCTTC.

The sample holds a few counts of this clonotype. One end of the junction fails to match germline, which may point to a read error. V is TRBV2 and J is TRBJ2-5; D remains unclear. This CDR3 region has 11 residues. CDR1 is SNHLY and CDR2 is FYNNEI in the germline V gene. The CDR3 loop is CACRPQETQYF. The CDR3 nucleotides read TGTGCCTGCAGGCCCCAAGAGACCCAGTACTTC.

This clonotype showed up just a few times. V and J are TRBV18 and TRBJ2-5; TRBD1 aligns across 7 bases. Looked up from germline, CDR1 is KGHSH and CDR2 is LQKENI. CDR3 size: 13 residues. The V segment lost 8 bases and the J segment 1 base; nucleotides outside the gene matches: 4. The CDR3 coding sequence is TGTGCCAGCGCAACAGGGGCCCAAGAGACCCAGTACTTC. It specifies CASATGAQETQYF.

This chain joins TRBV2 and TRBJ2-3; D gene uncertain. Trimming removed 2 bases at V and 4 bases at J, with 13 bases between. Germline V gene sequence: CDR1 SNHLY, CDR2 FYNNEI. This CDR3 has 15 residues. The CDR3 loop reads CASSEKSPAPDTQYF. The CDR3 region has the DNA TGTGCCAGCAGTGAAAAGTCACCCGCCCCAGATACGCAGTATTTT.

This clonotype was seen a few times. J is TRBJ2-5 and V is TRBV3-1; 9 bases match TRBD2. CDR1 and CDR2 from the germline V gene are LGHDT and YNNKEL (reference sequence). V was clipped by 1 base and J by 2 bases; unmatched bases: 5. This CDR3 contains 16 residues. CDR3 bases: TGTGCCAGCAGCCAAGGACTAGCGGCCCTACAAGAGACCCAGTACTTC. Amino acids: CASSQGLAALQETQYF.

The chain links TRBV7-6 to TRBJ2-2; maybe TRBD2 (7 bases). V was cut by 4 bases and J by 6 bases, with 18 bases left in between. This CDR3 region has 16 residues. Germline CDR1 and CDR2: SGHVS and FNYEAQ. The CDR3 DNA follows: TGTGCCAGCAGCTCAAATGGAGGGGGGGCGGCCGGGGAGCTGTTTTTT. Encoded protein: CASSSNGGGAAGELFF.

CDR3 nucleotides: TGCGCCAGCAGCTTAGGCCCTCAGGGGTCTGGCTACACCTTC. Protein: CASSLGPQGSGYTF. V and J are TRBV5-1 and TRBJ1-2, with a weak D call TRBD1 (6 bases). The CDR3 runs 14 residues. Germline lookup yields CDR1 SGHRS and CDR2 YFSETQ. Trimming removed 2 bases from V and 7 bases from J, with 15 bases in between. Full variable domain (missing parts from reference TRBV5-1 and TRBJ1-2): KAGVTQTPRYLIKTRGQQVTLSCSPISGHRSVSWYQQTPGQGLQFLFEYFSETQRNKGNFPGRFSGRQFSNSRSEMNVSTLELGDSALYLCASSLGPQGSGYTFGSGTRLTVV.

The chain is built from TRBV4-2 and TRBJ1-2; D call uncertain. CDR3 size: 15 residues. Germline CDR1 is LGHNA and CDR2 is YNFKEQ. V was pared by 0 bases and J by 4 bases, with 12 bases between. CDR3 DNA sequence: TGTGCCAGCAGCCAAGAGGAAAAACTCTCCTATGGCTACACCTTC. It encodes CASSQEEKLSYGYTF.

V usage is TRBV3-1 and J usage is TRBJ2-5; tentatively, D is TRBD1 or TRBD2 (6 bases each). Germline V gene sequence: CDR1 LGHDT, CDR2 YNNKEL (reference sequence). The CDR3 has 16 amino acids. Trimming cost V 2 bases and J 2 bases, with 15 bases left between them. The CDR3 DNA is TGTGCCAGCAGCCAAACTAGCAGGGGACCTCAAGAGACCCAGTACTTC. It codes for CASSQTSRGPQETQYF.

The chain carries TRBV21-1 and TRBJ2-7; TRBD2 was called by the table and not checked on the DNA. TRBV21-1 is a pseudogene segment. The CDR3 is 13 amino acids. CDR3 bases: TGTGCCTTACGCGGGTGTTACACATACGAGCAGTACTTC. This codes for CALRGCYTYEQYF.

The chain links TRBV12-3 or TRBV12-4 to TRBJ1-4, with D hard to call. V was pared by 7 bases and J by 7 bases, with 7 bases between. The CDR3 contains 11 residues. CDR3 sequence reads: CASTLGEKLFF. As DNA, the CDR3 is TGTGCCAGCACCTTGGGTGAAAAACTGTTTTTT.

The V gene is TRBV4-2, the J gene TRBJ2-1; TRBD2 agrees at 8 bases. J lost 6 bases, V lost 1 base, and 8 bases had no gene match. The germline V gene encodes CDR1 LGHNA and CDR2 YNFKEQ. The CDR3 is 16 amino acids. In DNA form, the CDR3 reads TGTGCCAGCAGCCAAGGGCCTAGCGGGCCCTCCAATGAGCAGTTCTTC. Translation: CASSQGPSGPSNEQFF.